The 20 T cell receptor beta chains reported below all come from one sample, sequenced in a study of blood T cell repertoires in COVID-19. The repertoire was sequenced with immunoSEQ multiplex PCR; TCRdb's copy has only in-frame clones and lacks some. The sample holds 140,000 to 150,000 clones, 75% to 85% seen once. The sequencing input was peripheral blood. The receptors here all came from a man aged 60-69 years with acute or convalescent COVID-19.

This sequence joins TRBV27 and TRBJ1-6; 7 bases fit TRBD1. Trimming took 1 base from V and 10 from J; bases not matched to a gene: 7. Germline values: CDR1 MNHEY, CDR2 SMNVEV (reference sequence). The CDR3 extends over 15 amino acids. CDR3 amino acids: CASSLLDRAGSPLHF. CDR3 sequence (DNA): TGTGCCAGCAGTTTATTAGACAGGGCCGGCTCACCCCTCCACTTT.

The gene calls are TRBV11-2 and TRBJ2-3; 8 bases match TRBD2. The CDR3 loop spans 18 amino acids. Germline V gene lookup returns CDR1 SGHAT and CDR2 FQNNGV. The V gene end was trimmed by 2 bases and the J gene end by 1 base; junction bases not matched to a gene: 11. CDR3: CASSLRGASGSRTDTQYF. The CDR3 nucleotides read TGTGCCAGCAGCTTACGTGGGGCTAGCGGGTCTCGCACAGATACGCAGTATTTT.

For this clone: Other DNA sequences in the same sample also yield this CDR3. This rearrangement joins TRBV5-1 to TRBJ2-5, with TRBD1 matching 7 bases. The CDR3 loop spans 13 amino acids. Trimming cost V 6 bases and J 2 bases; bases outside gene matches: 4. Per the germline V gene, CDR1 is SGHRS and CDR2 is YFSETQ. For the CDR3, the DNA is TGCGCCAGCACCAGGGACAGTCAAGAGACCCAGTACTTC. It codes for CASTRDSQETQYF.

The gene calls are TRBV6-6 and TRBJ1-6, with a possible D match to TRBD1 (5 bases). The CDR3 runs to 15 residues. Germline V CDR1 and CDR2: MNHNY, SVGAGI (reference sequence). V was trimmed by 6 bases and J by 5 bases, leaving 14 bases between them. CDR3 coding DNA: TGTGCCAGCAGGTTAACAGGTCCCGATAATTCACCCCTCCACTTT. It is translated as CASRLTGPDNSPLHF.

The chain employs TRBV11-2 and TRBJ2-5, with D possibly matching TRBD2 (6 bases). The germline CDR1 and CDR2 sequences are SGHAT and FQNNGV. With 5 bases removed from V and 4 bases from J, the gap between germline ends came to 8 bases. This CDR3 region has 12 residues. The CDR3 here is CASSPGRETQYF. The CDR3 DNA reads as TGTGCCAGCAGCCCCGGGAGAGAGACCCAGTACTTC.

V usage is TRBV2 and J usage is TRBJ2-3; the match to TRBD2 covers 7 bases. Germline assignment: CDR1 SNHLY and CDR2 FYNNEI. This CDR3 region has 16 residues. The junction had 5 bases not matched to a gene; V was cut back by 2 bases and J by 0 bases. CDR3 amino acids: CASSERGGASTDTQYF. The CDR3 nucleotides read TGTGCCAGCAGTGAACGGGGAGGGGCTAGCACAGATACGCAGTATTTT.

V and J are TRBV7-3 and TRBJ2-7, with TRBD2 matching 8 bases. Germline V lookup: CDR1 SGHTA, CDR2 FQGTGA. V gave up 3 bases and J gave up 5 bases; unmatched junction bases: 9. The CDR3 runs 15 residues. Here the CDR3 reads CASSLGAGVGNEQYF. In DNA form, the CDR3 reads TGTGCCAGCAGCTTGGGAGCGGGAGTTGGAAACGAGCAGTACTTC.

The CDR3 is CASTSAGGSYNEQFF. The CDR3 DNA sequence: TGCGCCAGCACCTCCGCCGGAGGGTCTTACAATGAGCAGTTCTTC. V is TRBV5-1 and J is TRBJ2-1; D is perhaps TRBD2 (6 bases). There are 15 residues in the CDR3. Germline V lookup: CDR1 SGHRS, CDR2 YFSETQ. The V end was cut by 6 bases, the J end by 4 bases, with 17 bases between.

V gene TRBV5-6 combines with J gene TRBJ2-5; D is undetermined. This CDR3 region has 13 residues. Germline V lookup: CDR1 SGHDT, CDR2 YYEEEE. Deletions cut 2 bases from V and 5 bases from J, with 10 bases between. The chain's CDR3 is CASSFLASETQYF. CDR3 in DNA: TGTGCCAGCAGCTTTTTAGCTTCGGAGACCCAGTACTTC.

This clone came up a few times. The J gene is TRBJ2-3, the V gene TRBV7-2, with TRBD2 identical over 12 bases. J gave up 1 base and V 1 base, and 0 bases lay outside the gene matches. Per the germline V gene, CDR1 is SGHTA and CDR2 is FQGNSA. This CDR3 contains 16 residues. For the CDR3, the DNA is TGTGCCAGCAGCTTAGGACTAGCGGGAGGCACAGATACGCAGTATTTT. Protein product: CASSLGLAGGTDTQYF.

A single count supports this clone. This chain joins TRBV11-3 and TRBJ2-5; TRBD1 aligns across 10 bases. Trimming removed 5 bases from V and 4 bases from J; junction bases left unmatched: 7. Germline assignment: CDR1 SGHNT and CDR2 YENEEA. The CDR3 consists of 15 residues. The CDR3 spells CASSAGTGALETQYF. In nucleotides, the CDR3 is TGTGCCAGCAGCGCCGGGACAGGGGCATTAGAGACCCAGTACTTC.

This clone was detected a few times. V gene TRBV28 combines with J gene TRBJ1-1, with D possibly being TRBD1 (6 bases). From germline, CDR1 is MDHEN and CDR2 SYDVKM. This CDR3 has 13 amino acids. The germline V and J ends were trimmed by 8 bases and 10 bases, with 20 bases remaining between them. CDR3 DNA: TGTGCCAGCGGACCGACAGGCTCCTTGATAGCTTTCTTT. Amino acid sequence: CASGPTGSLIAFF.

The genes are TRBV7-9 and TRBJ2-2; TRBD1 agrees at 7 bases. This CDR3 has 17 amino acids. The junction had 5 bases not matched to a gene; V was cut back by 0 bases and J by 1 base. CDR1 and CDR2 (germline): SEHNR, FQNEAQ (reference sequence). The CDR3 DNA reads TGTGCCAGCAGCTTAGCTAAACGGACAGGGAACACCGGGGAGCTGTTTTTT. Amino acid sequence: CASSLAKRTGNTGELFF.

In nucleotides, the CDR3 is TGTGCCAGCTCACTAAGCCTAGCGGGAGGGCTATATGAGCAGTTCTTC. Translating gives CASSLSLAGGLYEQFF. The rearrangement uses TRBV18 and TRBJ2-1; 12 bases agree with TRBD2. After removal of 4 bases from V and 8 bases from J, the junction contained 9 bases not matched to a gene. The CDR3 is made up of 16 amino acids. Germline V gene data show CDR1 as KGHSH and CDR2 as LQKENI.

This clone came up once. The V and J genes are TRBV28 and TRBJ2-7; 8 positions agree with TRBD2. Germline V gene data show CDR1 as MDHEN and CDR2 as SYDVKM. V was clipped by 4 bases and J by 5 bases; unmatched bases: 10. This CDR3 has 15 residues. The CDR3 sequence: CASSSEAGAYNEQYF. The CDR3 nucleotides read TGTGCCAGCAGTTCAGAAGCGGGAGCATACAACGAGCAGTACTTC. The entire variable domain, with the rest obtained from reference TRBV28 and TRBJ2-7, is as follows: DVKVTQSSRYLVKRTGEKVFLECVQDMDHENMFWYRQDPGLGLRLIYFSYDVKMKEKGDIPEGYSVSREKKERFSLILESASTNQTSMYLCASSSEAGAYNEQYFGPGTRLTVT.

The V call is TRBV19, the J call TRBJ2-6; 9 nucleotides agree with TRBD1. CDR1 LNHDA and CDR2 SQIVND come from the germline V gene (reference sequence). The CDR3 runs 16 residues. After removal of 9 bases from V and 0 bases from J, the junction contained 6 bases not matched to a gene. CDR3 sequence reads: CASRQGVHSGANVLTF. The CDR3 nucleotides read TGTGCCAGCAGACAGGGGGTACACTCTGGGGCCAACGTCCTGACTTTC.

The V call is TRBV2, the J call TRBJ2-7; 9 nucleotides match TRBD1. Germline V gives CDR1 SNHLY, CDR2 FYNNEI. J was trimmed by 2 bases and V by 9 bases; bases with no gene match: 5. This CDR3 spans 13 amino acids. The CDR3 DNA is TGTGCCAGAGACAGGGGGGTAGCCTACGAGCAGTACTTC. Residues: CARDRGVAYEQYF.

This clone was picked up one time. V usage is TRBV28 and J usage is TRBJ2-7, with D possibly matching TRBD2 (6 bases). CDR3 length equals 14 residues. CDR1 and CDR2 from the germline V gene are MDHEN and SYDVKM. V was pared by 4 bases and J by 5 bases, with 15 bases between. As DNA, the CDR3 is TGTGCCAGCAGTTCTTGGCAGGGAGGCAACGAGCAGTACTTC. Translation: CASSSWQGGNEQYF.

This sequence joins TRBV5-6 and TRBJ1-2; no clear D. CDR1 is SGHDT and CDR2 is YYEEEE in the germline V gene. Trimming pared 1 base from V and 4 bases from J, leaving 14 bases between. The CDR3 is 15 residues long. The CDR3 coding sequence is TGTGCCAGCAGCTTGATTTCCTATACTACCTATGGCTACACCTTC. Residues: CASSLISYTTYGYTF.

As regards this clone: Different DNA sequences within this sample yield the same CDR3. The chain has TRBV28 and TRBJ2-3; D uncertain. There are 16 residues in the CDR3. From germline, CDR1 is MDHEN and CDR2 SYDVKM. The V gene lost 6 bases and the J gene lost 3 bases, with 19 bases spanning the gap. The CDR3 bases are TGTGCCAGCAGATCCGATAGGTCTTCGAGGACAGATACGCAGTATTTT. Translated: CASRSDRSSRTDTQYF.